The present TCR beta chain was sequenced within a study of T cells after yellow fever vaccination. Study context: Fractions containing few cells were prepared with SMART-Seq v4 Ultra Low Input.

This CDR3 contains 15 residues. V was clipped by 5 bases and J by 2 bases, with 13 bases between them. A 5'RACE template-switching step, the method used to make TCR cDNA, added a universal primer site and UMIs. TCRdb re-derived calls from the 5' RACE reads in MiXCR, one entry per CDR3 protein. The sample shows a few hundred thousand distinct CDR3 sequences, approximately 3.5% of them seen only once. This clonotype was seen at least ten times. Its cognate antigen is unknown. Overall study findings and caveats: Clonotypes shared by both compartments, CD4 and CD8, made up a small share. Weaker overall was a secondary response that nonetheless peaked faster, on day 5 versus 15.

This sequence originates from a man in his late teens or twenties who received the YFV17D yellow fever vaccine. The V and J genes are TRBV12-3 or TRBV12-4 and TRBJ1-3; no definite D call. The source was PBMCs, collected 15 days after the yellow fever booster vaccination. CDR3 in DNA: TGTGCCAGCAGTGTTAGTACCCTTCCTGGAAACACCATATATTTT. Protein product: CASSVSTLPGNTIYF.